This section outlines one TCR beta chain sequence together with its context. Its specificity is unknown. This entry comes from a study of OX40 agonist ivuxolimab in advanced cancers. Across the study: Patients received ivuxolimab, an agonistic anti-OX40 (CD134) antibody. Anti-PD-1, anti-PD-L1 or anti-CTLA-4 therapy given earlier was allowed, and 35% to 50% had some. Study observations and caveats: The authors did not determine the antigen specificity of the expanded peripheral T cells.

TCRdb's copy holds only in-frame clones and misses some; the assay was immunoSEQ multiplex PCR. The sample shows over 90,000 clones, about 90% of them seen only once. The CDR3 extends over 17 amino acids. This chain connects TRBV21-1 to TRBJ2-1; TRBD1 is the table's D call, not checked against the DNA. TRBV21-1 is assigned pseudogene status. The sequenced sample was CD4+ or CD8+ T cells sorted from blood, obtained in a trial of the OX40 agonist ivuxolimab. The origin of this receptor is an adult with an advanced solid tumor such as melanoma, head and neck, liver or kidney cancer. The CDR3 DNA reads TGTGCCAGCAGCAAATGTCGCAGGTGTCTAATCTACAATGAGCAGTTCTTC. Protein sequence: CASSKCRRCLIYNEQFF.